This TCR beta chain was identified during a study of blood T cell repertoires in COVID-19. Study summary: The origin of the acute and convalescent COVID-19 samples was the United States, Italy and Spain. Sample material is recorded as cDNA or gDNA derived from T cells, B-cell-depleted T cells, or PBMCs.

Participants were placed into cohorts based on the clinical history they reported. Two negative PCRs, clearance, or symptom resolution characterized the recovered Cohort 3 donors. The germline V gene encodes CDR1 ENHRY and CDR2 SYGVKD. The CDR3 consists of 14 residues. V lost 7 bases, J lost 5 bases, and 6 bases stayed unmatched. TCRdb's copy holds only in-frame clones and misses some; the assay was immunoSEQ multiplex PCR. The table has over 120,000 clones, approximately 87% seen once; the top ten hold 11%. The V gene is TRBV10-3, the J gene TRBJ2-7; 12 bases agree with TRBD1. Sequenced: PBMCs or T cells enriched from blood (not recorded which). This receptor was taken from a man aged 55 to 70 who had recovered from COVID-19. CDR3 loop: CAITRDRGLNEQYF. DNA for the CDR3: TGTGCCATCACTCGGGACAGGGGGCTAAACGAGCAGTACTTC.